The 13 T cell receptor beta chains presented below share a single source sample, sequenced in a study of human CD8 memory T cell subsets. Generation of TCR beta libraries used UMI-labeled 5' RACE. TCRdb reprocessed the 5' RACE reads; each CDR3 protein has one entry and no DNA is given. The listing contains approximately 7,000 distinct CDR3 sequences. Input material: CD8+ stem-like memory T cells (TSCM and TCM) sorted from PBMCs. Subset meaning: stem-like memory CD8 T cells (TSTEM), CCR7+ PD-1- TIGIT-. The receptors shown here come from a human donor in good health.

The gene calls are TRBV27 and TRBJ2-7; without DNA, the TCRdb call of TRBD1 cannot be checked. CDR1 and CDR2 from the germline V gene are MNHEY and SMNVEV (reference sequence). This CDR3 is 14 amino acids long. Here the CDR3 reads CASSWDRGSNEQYF.

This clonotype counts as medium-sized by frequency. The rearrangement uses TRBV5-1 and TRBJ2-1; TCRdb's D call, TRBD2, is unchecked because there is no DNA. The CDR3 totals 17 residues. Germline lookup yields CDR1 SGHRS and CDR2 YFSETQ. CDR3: CASSPLGTSGVNNEQFF.

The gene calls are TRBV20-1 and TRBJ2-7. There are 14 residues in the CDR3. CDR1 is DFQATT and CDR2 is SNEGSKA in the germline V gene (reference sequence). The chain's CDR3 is CSARSYTGGYEQYF.

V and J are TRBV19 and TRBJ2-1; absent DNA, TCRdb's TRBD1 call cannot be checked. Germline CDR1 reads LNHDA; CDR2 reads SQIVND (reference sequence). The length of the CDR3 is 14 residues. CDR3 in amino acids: CASSTGTGGLEQFF.

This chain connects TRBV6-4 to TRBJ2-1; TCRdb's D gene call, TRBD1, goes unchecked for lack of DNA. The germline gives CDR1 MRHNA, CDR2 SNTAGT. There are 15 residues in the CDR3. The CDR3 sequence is CASSDSGDPYNEQFF.

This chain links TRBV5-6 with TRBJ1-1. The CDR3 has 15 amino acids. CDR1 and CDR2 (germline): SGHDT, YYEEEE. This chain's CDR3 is CASSNWVDLNTEAFF.

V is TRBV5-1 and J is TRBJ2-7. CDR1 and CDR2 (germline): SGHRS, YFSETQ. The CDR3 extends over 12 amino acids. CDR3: CASSLAGLEQYF.

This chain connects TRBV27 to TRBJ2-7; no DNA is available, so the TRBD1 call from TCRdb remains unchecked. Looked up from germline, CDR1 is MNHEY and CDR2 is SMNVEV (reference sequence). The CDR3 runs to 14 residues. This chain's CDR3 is CASSRRGSGYEQYF.

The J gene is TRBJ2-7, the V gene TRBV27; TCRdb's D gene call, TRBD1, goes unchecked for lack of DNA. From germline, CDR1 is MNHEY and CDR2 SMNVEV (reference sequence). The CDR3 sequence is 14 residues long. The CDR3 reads CASSRRDRTNEQYF.

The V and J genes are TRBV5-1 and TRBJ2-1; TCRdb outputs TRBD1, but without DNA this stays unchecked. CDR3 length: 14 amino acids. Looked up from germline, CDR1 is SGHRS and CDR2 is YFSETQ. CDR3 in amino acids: CASSPPPDGDEQFF.

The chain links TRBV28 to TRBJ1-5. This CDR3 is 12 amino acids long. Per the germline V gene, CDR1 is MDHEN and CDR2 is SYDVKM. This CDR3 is CASSPIDQPQHF.

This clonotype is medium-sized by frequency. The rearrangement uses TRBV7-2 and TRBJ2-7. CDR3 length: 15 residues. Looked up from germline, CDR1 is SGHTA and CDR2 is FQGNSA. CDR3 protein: CASSLRRIPSYEQYF.

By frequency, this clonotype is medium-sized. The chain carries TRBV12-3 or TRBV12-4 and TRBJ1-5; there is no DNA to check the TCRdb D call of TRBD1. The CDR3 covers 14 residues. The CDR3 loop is CASSLNRGNQPQHF.